The 29 T cell receptor beta chains given below trace back to one sample, sequenced in a study of early T cells in non-severe SARS-CoV-2 infection. TCRdb independently ran MiXCR on the 5' RACE reads; one entry per CDR3 protein. The table has around 84,000 distinct CDR3 sequences, roughly a tenth seen once. The source was whole blood, collected at baseline. Every receptor here comes from an adult who was a healthcare worker with PCR-confirmed SARS-CoV-2 infection or an uninfected control (not recorded which).

CDR3 in DNA: TGTGCCAGCAGCCAAGGGTCTAGCGGGGTCAAGCAGTTCTTC. Protein: CASSQGSSGVKQFF. The chain couples TRBV11-3 to TRBJ2-1, with 9 bases fitting TRBD2. Germline loops: CDR1 SGHNT, CDR2 YENEEA. This CDR3 has 14 residues. J was trimmed by 11 bases and V by 5 bases; bases with no gene match: 10.

This clonotype was seen more than once but under ten times. V and J are TRBV3-1 and TRBJ1-2, with D possibly being TRBD1 (5 bases). The CDR3 spans 13 residues. CDR1 is LGHDT and CDR2 is YNNKEL in the germline V gene (reference sequence). V gave up 1 base and J gave up 8 bases, with 11 bases separating them. The CDR3 loop is CASSQGQGGGYTF. The CDR3 DNA follows: TGTGCCAGCAGCCAAGGGCAGGGAGGAGGCTACACCTTC.

This clonotype was recorded many times. The chain links TRBV21-1 to TRBJ2-7; whether TRBD1, the table's D call, matches the DNA was not checked. TRBV21-1 is a recognized pseudogene. The CDR3 has 16 amino acids. CDR3 amino acids: CASSKYKEGVRYEQYF. Here the CDR3 DNA reads TGTGCCAGCAGCAAATACAAAGAAGGGGTTCGCTACGAGCAGTACTTC.

The chain joins TRBV11-2 to TRBJ1-1; D is undetermined. With 5 bases removed from V and 6 bases from J, the gap between germline ends came to 13 bases. In germline, CDR1 is SGHAT, CDR2 FQNNGV. CDR3 length: 13 residues. In DNA form, the CDR3 reads TGTGCCAGCAGCAAACCCGTGTCAGCTGAAGCTTTCTTT. Residues: CASSKPVSAEAFF.

This clonotype was counted at least ten times. The chain links TRBV10-3 to TRBJ2-1; the D gene could be TRBD1 or TRBD2 (5 bases each). In germline, CDR1 is ENHRY, CDR2 SYGVKD. The CDR3 runs 15 residues. The germline V and J ends were trimmed by 6 bases and 3 bases, with 15 bases remaining between them. This CDR3 is CAIRGREGDYNEQFF. CDR3 coding DNA: TGTGCCATCAGGGGGAGAGAAGGGGACTACAATGAGCAGTTCTTC.

This clonotype came up many times. The V and J genes are TRBV6-1 and TRBJ1-1; no reliable D call. Between the trimmed V and J ends, which lost 3 bases and 8 bases, there was a span of 13 bases. The germline gives CDR1 MNHNS, CDR2 SASEGT. CDR3 length equals 13 residues. The CDR3 nucleotides read TGTGCCAGCAGTGAGGCTCTCCGGAGGGAAGCTTTCTTT. It codes for CASSEALRREAFF.

V usage is TRBV28 and J usage is TRBJ2-2, with no clear D. The CDR3 has 14 amino acids. The V end was cut by 3 bases, the J end by 1 base, with 6 bases between. CDR1 and CDR2 (germline): MDHEN, SYDVKM. CDR3: CASSLSENTGELFF. In DNA, the CDR3 is TGTGCCAGCAGTTTGAGCGAGAACACCGGGGAGCTGTTTTTT. Using reference TRBV28 and TRBJ2-2 for the parts outside the CDR3, the full variable domain is DVKVTQSSRYLVKRTGEKVFLECVQDMDHENMFWYRQDPGLGLRLIYFSYDVKMKEKGDIPEGYSVSREKKERFSLILESASTNQTSMYLCASSLSENTGELFFGEGSRLTVL.

This clonotype has a count of ten or more. The J gene is TRBJ2-3, the V gene TRBV21-1; the DNA was not compared with TRBD1, the D call given in the table. TRBV21-1 is described as a pseudogene. This CDR3 has 16 amino acids. In DNA form, the CDR3 reads TGTGCCAGCAGCCAAAAACAGGGCGGACCGGCGGATACGCAGTATTTT. Encoded protein: CASSQKQGGPADTQYF.

This rearrangement joins TRBV11-1 to TRBJ1-6, with D unclear. Deletions cut 3 bases from V and 7 bases from J, with 7 bases between. Germline V gene sequence: CDR1 SGHAT, CDR2 FQDESV (reference sequence). The CDR3 extends over 13 amino acids. CDR3 amino acids: CASSLDGNSPLHF. The CDR3 DNA sequence: TGTGCCAGCAGCTTGGATGGGAATTCACCCCTCCACTTT.

This clonotype was observed a few times. The CDR3 bases are TGTGCCAGCAGCTCCGGGGGAACAGGGACCGAGCAGTACTTC. Amino acids: CASSSGGTGTEQYF. The V gene is TRBV5-4, the J gene TRBJ2-7, with D tentatively TRBD1 or TRBD2 (6 bases each). V shed 3 bases and J shed 6 bases, with 16 bases lying between them. The germline V gene encodes CDR1 SGHNT and CDR2 YYREEE (reference sequence). CDR3 size: 14 residues.

This clonotype came up many times. V is TRBV20-1 and J is TRBJ1-2; D gene uncertain. The germline V gene has CDR1 DFQATT and CDR2 SNEGSKA (reference sequence). The CDR3 contains 11 residues. V lost 6 bases to trimming and J lost 2 bases, with 7 bases between them. The CDR3 sequence is CSAPGNYGYTF. CDR3 coding DNA: TGCAGTGCACCCGGCAACTATGGCTACACCTTC.

V is TRBV20-1 and J is TRBJ2-1; possibly TRBD2 for D (5 bases). The ends were cut back, 0 bases at V and 9 bases at J, with 12 bases in the middle. Germline CDR1 is DFQATT and CDR2 is SNEGSKA (reference sequence). The CDR3 is 13 residues long. The CDR3 region has the DNA TGCAGTGCTAGAGACGGAGCGGTTCCTGAGCAGTTCTTC. Amino acid sequence: CSARDGAVPEQFF.

Many counts were recorded for this clonotype. The V call is TRBV30, the J call TRBJ1-1; no clear D. This CDR3 has 14 amino acids. CDR1 GTSNPN and CDR2 SVGIG come from the germline V gene (reference sequence). The V gene lost 4 bases and the J gene lost 4 bases, with 16 bases spanning the gap. CDR3 region: CAWTDPGRITEAFF. CDR3 coding DNA: TGTGCCTGGACCGATCCCGGGAGGATCACTGAAGCTTTCTTT. The full variable domain, with the rest looked up from reference TRBV30 and TRBJ1-1, is SQTIHQWPATLVQPVGSPLSLECTVEGTSNPNLYWYRQAAGRGLQLLFYSVGIGQISSEVPQNLSASRPQDRQFILSSKKLLLSDSGFYLCAWTDPGRITEAFFGQGTRLTVV.

This clonotype was counted between two and nine times. The chain is built from TRBV7-3 and TRBJ2-2; no clear D gene. V lost 2 bases to trimming and J lost 3 bases, with 7 bases between them. From germline, CDR1 is SGHTA and CDR2 FQGTGA. CDR3 length: 14 amino acids. As DNA, the CDR3 is TGTGCCAGCAGCTTATACCGGGACACCGGGGAGCTGTTTTTT. This translates into CASSLYRDTGELFF.

This clonotype was seen repeatedly, ten times or more. This rearrangement joins TRBV19 to TRBJ2-7; no definite D call. Germline V gives CDR1 LNHDA, CDR2 SQIVND (reference sequence). The CDR3 has 14 residues. The V end lost 8 bases, the J end lost 2 bases, and 16 bases lay between the germline ends. The CDR3 protein is CASQIGSGPYEQYF. CDR3 bases: TGTGCCAGTCAGATCGGGTCCGGTCCCTACGAGCAGTACTTC.

The genes are TRBV6-5 and TRBJ1-1; D is unresolved. CDR3 length: 12 residues. Trimming removed 2 bases from V and 10 bases from J, with 11 bases in between. The germline V gene has CDR1 MNHEY and CDR2 SVGAGI. The CDR3 bases are TGTGCCAGCAGTTACAGGGCTGGAAGAGCTTTCTTT. It is translated as CASSYRAGRAFF.

The genes are TRBV7-9 and TRBJ2-3; possible D gene TRBD2, 5 bases. Germline assignment: CDR1 SEHNR and CDR2 FQNEAQ (reference sequence). Trimming left V 4 bases short and J 0 bases short, with 14 bases between. CDR3 length: 16 amino acids. In DNA form, the CDR3 reads TGTGCCAGCAGCTCGACCGGGAAAGCAAGCACAGATACGCAGTATTTT. Translation gives CASSSTGKASTDTQYF.

The rearrangement links TRBV18 to TRBJ2-7, with 10 bases matching TRBD2. The germline V gene encodes CDR1 KGHSH and CDR2 LQKENI. The CDR3 runs 14 residues. V lost 3 bases, J lost 2 bases, and 1 base stayed unmatched. The CDR3 DNA follows: TGTGCCAGCTCACCCAGCGGGAGGGCCTACGAGCAGTACTTC. Translated, it gives CASSPSGRAYEQYF.

The sample holds many counts of this clonotype. This chain connects TRBV18 to TRBJ2-7, with a possible D match to TRBD2 (5 bases). V dropped 0 bases and J dropped 7 bases, with 13 bases sitting between them. The CDR3 consists of 14 residues. Germline lookup yields CDR1 KGHSH and CDR2 LQKENI. The CDR3 is CASSPPLGPGEQYF. CDR3 nucleotide sequence: TGTGCCAGCTCACCACCGTTAGGGCCGGGGGAGCAGTACTTC. Based on the CDR3 plus reference TRBV18 and TRBJ2-7, the full variable domain is NAGVMQNPRHLVRRRGQEARLRCSPMKGHSHVYWYRQLPEEGLKFMVYLQKENIIDESGMPKERFSAEFPKEGPSILRIQQVVRGDSAAYFCASSPPLGPGEQYFGPGTRLTVT.

The chain is built from TRBV7-9 and TRBJ2-1, with 8 positions matching TRBD2. The CDR3 runs 15 residues. Germline lookup yields CDR1 SEHNR and CDR2 FQNEAQ (reference sequence). The V segment lost 5 bases and the J segment 9 bases; nucleotides outside the gene matches: 12. CDR3 amino acids: CASSTAAGAESEQFF. CDR3 coding DNA: TGTGCCAGCAGCACCGCAGCGGGAGCGGAGAGTGAGCAGTTCTTC.

The chain joins TRBV18 to TRBJ1-4; unclear D gene. Germline V gene data show CDR1 as KGHSH and CDR2 as LQKENI. CDR3 size: 15 residues. Trimming removed 3 bases at V and 5 bases at J, with 13 bases between. The CDR3 DNA is TGTGCCAGCTCACCCAGCTGGGCTATCAATGAAAAACTGTTTTTT. It yields the protein CASSPSWAINEKLFF.

The chain carries TRBV19 and TRBJ1-4; D might be TRBD1 (5 bases). The V gene's germline CDR1 is LNHDA and CDR2 SQIVND (reference sequence). Trimming left V 5 bases short and J 5 bases short, with 12 bases between. The CDR3 contains 14 residues. CDR3 sequence reads: CASSPAGLNEKLFF. In DNA form, the CDR3 reads TGTGCCAGTAGTCCGGCAGGGCTAAATGAAAAACTGTTTTTT.

The chain combines TRBV7-2 with TRBJ2-7; 8 bases match TRBD1. Germline lookup yields CDR1 SGHTA and CDR2 FQGNSA. The CDR3 is 14 amino acids. Losses at the gene ends were 4 bases for V and 7 bases for J; bases not matched to a gene: 9. The CDR3 sequence: CASSWGQASTEQYF. Here the CDR3 DNA reads TGTGCCAGCAGCTGGGGACAGGCTAGTACGGAGCAGTACTTC.

This clonotype was seen a few times. V usage is TRBV11-1 and J usage is TRBJ2-1; no clear D gene. Germline V lookup: CDR1 SGHAT, CDR2 FQDESV (reference sequence). The germline V and J ends were trimmed by 3 bases and 0 bases, with 15 bases remaining between them. The CDR3 consists of 17 residues. Written as DNA, the CDR3 is TGTGCCAGCAGCTTTGGTGGTAGCTCGAGCTCCTACAATGAGCAGTTCTTC. This gives the protein CASSFGGSSSSYNEQFF.

In its sample, this clonotype was seen a few times. This rearrangement joins TRBV28 to TRBJ1-2; D call uncertain. This CDR3 is built from 12 residues. CDR1 is MDHEN, CDR2 SYDVKM, per germline. Trimming shortened V by 6 bases and J by 1 base, and 6 bases separated the two germline ends. This chain's CDR3 is CASRQINYGYTF. The CDR3 DNA reads TGTGCCAGCAGACAAATTAACTATGGCTACACCTTC.

This clonotype showed up just a few times. This chain uses TRBV6-1 with TRBJ2-3, with 7 positions matching TRBD1. CDR3 length equals 13 residues. Germline CDR1 and CDR2: MNHNS and SASEGT. V dropped 7 bases and J dropped 4; count of bases not matched to a gene: 5. The CDR3 sequence is CASNVDRADTQYF. The CDR3 nucleotides are TGTGCCAGCAACGTCGACAGGGCAGATACGCAGTATTTT.

This sequence joins TRBV18 and TRBJ2-4; 7 bases fit TRBD1. J lost 4 bases, V lost 3 bases, and 12 bases had no gene match. The CDR3 has 17 amino acids. Germline V lookup: CDR1 KGHSH, CDR2 LQKENI. The CDR3 is CASSPLTGVLSKNIQYF. The CDR3 region has the DNA TGTGCCAGCTCACCGCTAACAGGGGTTTTATCGAAAAACATTCAGTACTTC. The variable domain in full, completed from reference TRBV18 and TRBJ2-4, reads NAGVMQNPRHLVRRRGQEARLRCSPMKGHSHVYWYRQLPEEGLKFMVYLQKENIIDESGMPKERFSAEFPKEGPSILRIQQVVRGDSAAYFCASSPLTGVLSKNIQYFGAGTRLSVL.

This clonotype has a handful of counts. This chain joins TRBV5-1 and TRBJ2-6; TRBD1 matches at 9 bases. V shed 1 base and J 0 bases; nucleotides not matched to a gene: 5. Germline CDR1 and CDR2: SGHRS and YFSETQ. This CDR3 comprises 18 residues. Written as DNA, the CDR3 is TGCGCCAGCAGCTTGACAGGGACAGGGAACTCTGGGGCCAACGTCCTGACTTTC. Translating gives CASSLTGTGNSGANVLTF.

This clonotype was picked up a small number of times. The V gene is TRBV19, the J gene TRBJ2-7; possibly TRBD2 for D (5 bases). This CDR3 has 14 amino acids. Trimming cost V 2 bases and J 1 base, with 9 bases left between them. Germline V gene sequence: CDR1 LNHDA, CDR2 SQIVND (reference sequence). The CDR3 bases are TGTGCCAGTAGTATAAGGGAGAGTTCCTACGAGCAGTACTTC. Translated: CASSIRESSYEQYF.